This T cell receptor beta chain derives from a study of T cells in Graves' hyperthyroidism and ophthalmopathy. The CDR3 has 14 amino acids. V lost 8 bases and J 0 bases, leaving 10 bases between the germline ends. Germline loops: CDR1 SEHNR, CDR2 FQNEAQ (reference sequence). Progressors' blood was drawn at hyperthyroidism diagnosis, before ophthalmopathy symptoms. It was RNA transcripts that yielded the amplified TCR beta CDR3 regions. The HTBI primer set drove a first-round RT-PCR of the TCR CDR3. TCRdb called the multiplex PCR reads again in MiXCR, with one record for every CDR3 protein. The data hold a few hundred thousand distinct CDR3 sequences, with about 15% observed a single time.

The source material was blood. This receptor was identified in a woman aged 18-29 years with Graves' hyperthyroidism that later progressed to Graves' ophthalmopathy. The J gene is TRBJ2-2, the V gene TRBV7-9; D unclear. The CDR3 nucleotides are TGTGCCAGCGGGCGGACCGCGAACACCGGGGAGCTGTTTTTT. It yields the protein CASGRTANTGELFF.